This is a list of T cell receptor beta chains from one sample in a study of blood T cells in healthy people across ages. Each CDR3 protein is one row after TCRdb ran MiXCR on the 5' RACE reads. The sample lists 710,000 or so distinct CDR3 sequences; over 20% were seen once. Sequences were obtained from blood. The receptors stem from a man between 65 and 79 years old in good health. Both conserved end residues are part of each CDR3. The D gene is left open where the match is weak. The listing skips clone size in some rows; elsewhere it reads once, few, many or a size class.

V	size	J	D	DNA	CDR3
TRBV6-5	.	TRBJ1-2	.	TGTGCCAGCAGTTACTCCCCAGGGGCAGCCCTTTATGGCTACACCTTC	CASSYSPGAALYGYTF
TRBV5-1	.	TRBJ1-2	TRBD1	TGCGCCAGCAGCTTGGCCGGGACAGGGGGCGAGGGCTACACCTTC	CASSLAGTGGEGYTF
TRBV7-2	few	TRBJ1-5	.	TGTGCCAGCAGGCGGGCAGATAGCAATCAGCCCCAGCATTTT	CASRRADSNQPQHF
TRBV13	.	TRBJ1-2	.	TGTGCCAGCAGCTCTTTCCGGGACAACTATGGCTACACCTTC	CASSSFRDNYGYTF
TRBV28	.	TRBJ2-5	TRBD2	TGTGCCAGCAGCCGCGGGGGGCCACAAGAGACCCAGTACTTC	CASSRGGPQETQYF
TRBV10-3	many	TRBJ1-2	.	TGTGCCATCAGTCCCCCCGACAGAGGCTACACCTTC	CAISPPDRGYTF
TRBV20-1	.	TRBJ2-3	TRBD2	TGCAGTGTGCCCCCAGCGGGGGCCACAGATACGCAGTATTTT	CSVPPAGATDTQYF
TRBV12-3/TRBV12-4	.	TRBJ1-6	.	TGTGCCAGCAGTTACAGGGATAAAGCTGGTAATTCACCCCTCCACTTT	CASSYRDKAGNSPLHF
TRBV20-1	.	TRBJ2-1	TRBD2	TGCAGCACCGGGACTAGCGGGAGGAGAAAGAATGAGCAGTTCTTC	CSTGTSGRRKNEQFF
TRBV18	.	TRBJ2-7	TRBD1	TGTGCCAGCTCACGACAGACAGGGAGTGGCCACGAGCAGTACTTC	CASSRQTGSGHEQYF
TRBV6-5	.	TRBJ2-7	.	TGTGCCAGCAGTTACTCGGCGAGCTCCTACGAGCAGTACTTC	CASSYSASSYEQYF
TRBV29-1	few	TRBJ2-7	.	TGCAGCGTTGAAGTAGCAGCCTCCTACGAGCAGTACTTC	CSVEVAASYEQYF
TRBV10-3	.	TRBJ1-2	TRBD1	TGTGCCATCAATGAACCGGGACAGGGGTTCTATGGCTACACCTTC	CAINEPGQGFYGYTF
TRBV20-1	.	TRBJ2-2	TRBD2	TGCAGTGCTAAAAATAGCGGGGGCACCGGGGAGCTGTTTTTT	CSAKNSGGTGELFF
TRBV9	few	TRBJ2-6	.	TGTGCCAGCAGCGTAGAAAGCCACTCTGGGGCCAACGTCCTGACTTTC	CASSVESHSGANVLTF
TRBV12-3/TRBV12-4	many	TRBJ1-4	.	TGTGCCAGCAGTTTACGCGGCGATGAAAAACTGTTTTTT	CASSLRGDEKLFF
TRBV5-1	.	TRBJ2-1	.	TGCGCCAGCAGGGAGACCGTTTCCAAATCCTACAATGAGCAGTTCTTC	CASRETVSKSYNEQFF
TRBV5-1	.	TRBJ2-7	.	TGCGCCAGCAGCCGGGACTGGGGGGACGAGCAGTACTTC	CASSRDWGDEQYF
TRBV3-1	few	TRBJ2-4	TRBD2	TGTGCCAGCAGCCAAGATGGGAGACTAGCGGGGCCACTAGCCAAAAACATTCAGTACTTC	CASSQDGRLAGPLAKNIQYF